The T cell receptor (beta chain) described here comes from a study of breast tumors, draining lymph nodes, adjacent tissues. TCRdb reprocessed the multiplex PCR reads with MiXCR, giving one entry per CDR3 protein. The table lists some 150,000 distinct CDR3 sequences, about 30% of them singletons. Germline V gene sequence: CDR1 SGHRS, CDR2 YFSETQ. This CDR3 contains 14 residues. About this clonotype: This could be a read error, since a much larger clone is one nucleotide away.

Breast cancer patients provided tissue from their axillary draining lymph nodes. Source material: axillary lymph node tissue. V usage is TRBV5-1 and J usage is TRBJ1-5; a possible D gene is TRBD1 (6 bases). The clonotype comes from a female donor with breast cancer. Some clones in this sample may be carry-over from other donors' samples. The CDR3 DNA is TGCGCCAGCAGCCGGGACAATAGCAATCACCCCCAGCATTTT. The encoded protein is CASSRDNSNHPQHF.